This T cell receptor (beta chain) was sequenced in a study of technical replicates of blood from a few donors. V gave up 1 base and J gave up 3 bases; unmatched junction bases: 2. The CDR3 has 14 amino acids. In germline, CDR1 is LNHDA, CDR2 SQIVND (reference sequence). The assay was immunoSEQ multiplex PCR, and TCRdb's table has in-frame clones only and misses some. There are 75,000 to 95,000 clones in the sample; 94% occur only once, and 0.39% lies in the top ten. The TCR originated in a human donor in good health. Sequences were obtained from T cells isolated from PBMCs. This chain connects TRBV19 to TRBJ1-1, with TRBD1 identical over 7 bases. The CDR3 protein is CASSIADRDTEAFF. For the CDR3, the DNA is TGTGCCAGTAGTATAGCCGACAGGGACACTGAAGCTTTCTTT.